This T cell receptor (beta chain) was retrieved from a study of T cell repertoires in cytomegalovirus infection. TCRdb recomputed calls from the reads with MiXCR, one row per CDR3 protein. Of around 200,000 distinct CDR3 sequences listed, about 39% are singletons. Comment on this clonotype: Its antigen is not known.

Trimming removed 0 bases at V and 4 bases at J, with 10 bases between. The germline V gene encodes CDR1 SGDLS and CDR2 YYNGEE. The CDR3 totals 14 residues. Source: CD8+ T cells from cultured PBMCs, taken from culture after CMV antigen stimulation. The sequence was obtained from a human donor in good health (CMV status not recorded). Some clones in this sample may be carry-over from other donors' samples. V usage is TRBV9 and J usage is TRBJ1-2; no definite D call. DNA for the CDR3: TGTGCCAGCAGCGTAGTGACAAACCTCTATGGCTACACCTTC. It specifies CASSVVTNLYGYTF.